The text below deals with one T cell receptor beta chain. Its antigen remains unknown. The record originates from a study of cytomegalovirus exposure and HLA in healthy donors. In the study overall: Per a later analysis, the 550 to 850 first-cohort and about 120 validation repertoires shared one platform.

These donors were members of the roughly 110-subject validation cohort, a group separate from the roughly 670-subject first cohort. General study findings and limits: Most TCRs appeared rarely, but some public TCRs recurred in many donors. Cytomegalovirus status, reportedly, was diagnosed with high specificity and sensitivity by the classifier.

Sequencing was performed with immunoSEQ multiplex PCR; in TCRdb, only in-frame clones are kept and a portion is missing. The sample includes around 400,000 clones, around 86% of them seen just once. The CDR3 is 15 residues long. Trimming left V 0 bases short and J 4 bases short, with 13 bases between. Germline loops: CDR1 SGHDT, CDR2 YYEEEE. J is TRBJ2-5 and V is TRBV5-6; D is perhaps TRBD2 (6 bases). The TCR sequence derives from a woman younger than 35 in good health and CMV-seronegative. Sequenced input: PBMCs. CDR3 region: CASSLAVRAGETQYF. The DNA of the CDR3 is TGTGCCAGCAGCTTGGCCGTGCGAGCGGGAGAGACCCAGTACTTC.